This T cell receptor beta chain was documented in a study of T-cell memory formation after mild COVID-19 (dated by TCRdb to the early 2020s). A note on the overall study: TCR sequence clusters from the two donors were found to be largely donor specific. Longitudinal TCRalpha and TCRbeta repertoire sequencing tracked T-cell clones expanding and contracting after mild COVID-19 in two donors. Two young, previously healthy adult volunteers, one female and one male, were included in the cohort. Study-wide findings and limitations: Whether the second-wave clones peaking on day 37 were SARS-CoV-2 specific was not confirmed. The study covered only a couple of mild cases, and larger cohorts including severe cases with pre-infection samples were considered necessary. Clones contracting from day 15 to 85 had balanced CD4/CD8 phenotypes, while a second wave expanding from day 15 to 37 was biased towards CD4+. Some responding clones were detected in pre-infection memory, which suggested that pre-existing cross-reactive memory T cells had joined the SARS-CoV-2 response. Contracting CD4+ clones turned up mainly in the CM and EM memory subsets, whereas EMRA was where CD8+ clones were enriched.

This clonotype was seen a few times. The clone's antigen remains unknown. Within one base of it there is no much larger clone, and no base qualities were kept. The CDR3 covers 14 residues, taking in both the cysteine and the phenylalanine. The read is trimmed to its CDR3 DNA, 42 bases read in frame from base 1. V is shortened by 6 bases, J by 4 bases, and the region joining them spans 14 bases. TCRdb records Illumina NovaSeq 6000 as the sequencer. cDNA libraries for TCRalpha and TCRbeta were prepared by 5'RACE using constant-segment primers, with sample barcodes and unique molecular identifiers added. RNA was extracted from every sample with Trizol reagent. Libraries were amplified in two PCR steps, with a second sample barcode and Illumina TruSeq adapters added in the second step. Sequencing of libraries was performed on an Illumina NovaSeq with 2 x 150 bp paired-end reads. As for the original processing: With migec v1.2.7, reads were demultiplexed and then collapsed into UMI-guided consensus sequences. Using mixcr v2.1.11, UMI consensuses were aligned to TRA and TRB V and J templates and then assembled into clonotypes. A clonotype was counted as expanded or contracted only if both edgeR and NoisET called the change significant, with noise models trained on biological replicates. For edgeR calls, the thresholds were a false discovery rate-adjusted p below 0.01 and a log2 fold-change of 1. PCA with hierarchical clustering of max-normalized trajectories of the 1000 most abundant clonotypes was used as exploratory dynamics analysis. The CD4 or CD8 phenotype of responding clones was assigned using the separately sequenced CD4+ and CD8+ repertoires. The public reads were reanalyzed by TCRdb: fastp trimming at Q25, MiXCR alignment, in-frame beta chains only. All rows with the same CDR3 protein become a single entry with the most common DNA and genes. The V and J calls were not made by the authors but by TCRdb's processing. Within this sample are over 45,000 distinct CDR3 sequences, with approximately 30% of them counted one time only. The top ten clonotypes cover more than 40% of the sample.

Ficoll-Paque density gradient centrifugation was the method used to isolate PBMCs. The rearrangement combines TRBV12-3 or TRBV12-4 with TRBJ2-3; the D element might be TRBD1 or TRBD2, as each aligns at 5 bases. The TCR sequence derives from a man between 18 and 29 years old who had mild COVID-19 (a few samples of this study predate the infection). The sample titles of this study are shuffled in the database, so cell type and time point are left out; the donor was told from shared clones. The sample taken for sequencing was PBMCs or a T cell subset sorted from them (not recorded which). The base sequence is TGTGCCAGCAGATTTAGTGGGGGAGCAGATACGCAGTATTTT. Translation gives CASRFSGGADTQYF.